What follows is one T cell receptor (beta chain) and its context. This receptor's antigen is unknown. Base qualities are missing; no much larger clone stands one base away. The data derive from a study of T cell responses to AZD1222 COVID-19 vaccine (dated by TCRdb to the early 2020s). Study-wide context: AZD1222 recipients whose second dose came at about 4 weeks and those whose second dose came at about 12 weeks were combined into one group, since spike-specific TCR depth and breadth did not differ between the two schedules. A total of around 240 trial participants underwent TCR sequencing, of whom approximately 200 had received two doses of AZD1222 and approximately 26 had received two doses of the MenACWY control vaccine. Trial participants were enrolled into age subgroups of 18-55, 56-69 and 70-plus years, which contained approximately 150, 30 and 60 TCR-sequenced participants, respectively.

The meaning of the sample's time point label: baseline before first vaccination. Vaccinee samples came from UK trials COV001 and COV002, including a single-blind randomized controlled phase 2/3 trial of AZD1222 (ChAdOx1 nCoV-19) in healthy adults. For TCRbeta chain sequencing, PBMC samples from trial participants were taken at day 0 and at day 28 after the second dose. The CDR3 regions of human TCRbeta chains were analyzed by immunosequencing. Under the source paper's analysis protocol: TCRs in the repertoires were matched against a reference library of SARS-CoV-2-specific TCRs that had been generated with the MIRA antigen-specificity platform. Breadth was defined as the fraction of unique TCRs that were SARS-CoV-2-associated. Depth was defined as the fraction of total T cells that were SARS-CoV-2-associated. Using the MIRA data, every spike-specific TCR was mapped to the spike region that the TCR reacted to and assigned to either a CD4 or a CD8 class. Log10-transformed breadth and depth values were compared by one-way ANOVA with Sidak's multiple comparisons tests. Sourced from immuneACCESS, this table was stored by TCRdb with only in-frame sequences that have V and J called. A share of the clones is absent; for the studies checked, an unresolved V gene accounts for under half, and the remainder has no known explanation. From that table come the V and J calls and clone size; the DNA was used to work out D and trimming. In this sample the table shows 100,000 to 140,000 clones, around 90% of which occur a single time. In total, the top ten clones hold 4% to 5.5% of the sample.

Overall study results and their limits: Only six or seven AZD1222 recipients were SARS-CoV-2 seropositive at baseline, limiting conclusions about previously exposed vaccinees. A significant rise in spike-specific TCR breadth and depth was observed after two AZD1222 doses relative to day 0 and relative to MenACWY recipients. Most participants were white British and females outnumbered males, and the authors suggested that clonal diversity may have been underestimated. The 56-69-year group was small, and its depth increase did not reach significance, likely because of low power. Nearly half of unique spike-specific TCRs reportedly recognized epitopes outside regions mutated in the B.1.351 and B.1.1.7 variants. Because no day 14 peak-response samples were available, repertoires were characterized only after the peak T cell response. CD4 TCRs associated with the vaccine covered the entire spike protein, and the dominant responses were in regions 160-218 and 743-854.

CDR1 and CDR2, per the germline V gene, are MGHDK and SYGVNS. Compared with germline, V lacks 6 bases and J lacks 3 bases; bases without a gene match: 5. From the cysteine through the phenylalanine, the CDR3 covers 15 amino acids. The entry retains the CDR3 DNA only, 45 bases that are in frame from base 1. Sequencing used peripheral blood, obtained on day 0 of AZD1222 vaccination. The V gene is TRBV25-1 and the J gene is TRBJ1-6, and TRBD1 aligns with 7 junction nucleotides. This sequence was found in an adult in good health. The CDR3 loop reads CASSEGQLYNSPLHF. The sequenced DNA is TGTGCCAGCAGCGAGGGACAGCTCTATAATTCACCCCTCCACTTT.